Below, 3 T cell receptor beta chains from the same sample are listed, as sequenced in a study of blood T cell repertoires in COVID-19. TCRdb keeps only in-frame clones here, not all; method: immunoSEQ multiplex PCR. This sample carries more than 15,000 clones, over 70% of them seen once, and the ten largest clones take 3.2%. Sequencing was done on a sample of peripheral blood. Receptor source: a human donor in a cohort sampled during active COVID-19.

The chain combines TRBV28 with TRBJ1-1; D uncertain. CDR3 length: 13 residues. Germline V gene sequence: CDR1 MDHEN, CDR2 SYDVKM. V shed 8 bases and J shed 2 bases, with 12 bases lying between them. In nucleotides, the CDR3 is TGTGCCAGCCTAGTCCCCCCTAACACTGAAGCTTTCTTT. Its translation: CASLVPPNTEAFF. Variable domain in full (rest from reference TRBV28 and TRBJ1-1): DVKVTQSSRYLVKRTGEKVFLECVQDMDHENMFWYRQDPGLGLRLIYFSYDVKMKEKGDIPEGYSVSREKKERFSLILESASTNQTSMYLCASLVPPNTEAFFGQGTRLTVV.

This clone has just one count. V and J are TRBV7-8 and TRBJ2-3; D unresolved. V lost 0 bases and J lost 4, with 11 bases in between. This CDR3 contains 15 residues. The germline V gene encodes CDR1 SGHVS and CDR2 FQNEAQ. CDR3 residues: CASSLANALPDTQYF. The CDR3 region has the DNA TGTGCCAGCAGCTTAGCGAACGCGCTCCCAGATACGCAGTATTTT.

The CDR3 DNA is TGCGCCAGCAGCTTAGGTTTAAGACAGGGGAACACCGGGGAGCTGTTTTTT. Translated, it gives CASSLGLRQGNTGELFF. The V and J genes are TRBV5-1 and TRBJ2-2, with 7 bases aligning to TRBD1. The V and J ends lost 2 bases and 1 base, in that order; junction bases with no gene match: 8. The CDR3 has 17 residues. The germline V gene has CDR1 SGHRS and CDR2 YFSETQ.